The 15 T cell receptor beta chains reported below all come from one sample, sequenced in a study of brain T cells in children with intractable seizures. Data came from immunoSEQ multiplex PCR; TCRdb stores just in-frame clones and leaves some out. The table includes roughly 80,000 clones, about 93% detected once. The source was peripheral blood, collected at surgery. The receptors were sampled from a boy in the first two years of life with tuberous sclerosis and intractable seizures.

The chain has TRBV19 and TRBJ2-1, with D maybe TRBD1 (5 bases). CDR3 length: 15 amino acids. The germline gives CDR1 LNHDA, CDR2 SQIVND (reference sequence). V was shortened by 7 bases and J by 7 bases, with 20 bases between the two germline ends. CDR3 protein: CASTMSRPGQNEQFF. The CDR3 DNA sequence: TGTGCCAGTACCATGTCACGCCCCGGACAAAATGAGCAGTTCTTC.

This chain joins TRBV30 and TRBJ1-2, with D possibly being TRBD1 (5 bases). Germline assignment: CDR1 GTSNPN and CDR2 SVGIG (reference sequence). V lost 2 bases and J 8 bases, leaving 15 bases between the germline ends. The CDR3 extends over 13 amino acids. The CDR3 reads CAWSHGGAGGYTF. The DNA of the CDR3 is TGTGCCTGGAGTCATGGAGGGGCGGGAGGCTACACCTTC.

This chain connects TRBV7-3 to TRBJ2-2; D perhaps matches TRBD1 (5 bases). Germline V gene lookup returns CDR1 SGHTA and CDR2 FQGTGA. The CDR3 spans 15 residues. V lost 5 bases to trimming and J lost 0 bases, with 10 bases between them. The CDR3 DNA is TGTGCCAGCAGCATACAGGACGCGAACACCGGGGAGCTGTTTTTT. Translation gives CASSIQDANTGELFF.

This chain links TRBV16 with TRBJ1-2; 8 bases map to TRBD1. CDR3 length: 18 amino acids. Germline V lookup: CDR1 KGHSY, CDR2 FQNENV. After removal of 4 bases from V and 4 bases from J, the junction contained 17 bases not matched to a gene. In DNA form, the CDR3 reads TGTGCCAGCAGCCGTGTTCGGACAGGGACGAAGAGTATCTATGGCTACACCTTC. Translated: CASSRVRTGTKSIYGYTF.

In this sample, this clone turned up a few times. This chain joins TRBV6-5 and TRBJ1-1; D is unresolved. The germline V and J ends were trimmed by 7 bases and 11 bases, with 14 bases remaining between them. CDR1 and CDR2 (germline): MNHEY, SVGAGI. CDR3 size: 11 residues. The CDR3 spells CASTQGGEAFF. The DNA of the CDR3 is TGTGCCAGCACCCAAGGAGGAGAGGCTTTCTTT.

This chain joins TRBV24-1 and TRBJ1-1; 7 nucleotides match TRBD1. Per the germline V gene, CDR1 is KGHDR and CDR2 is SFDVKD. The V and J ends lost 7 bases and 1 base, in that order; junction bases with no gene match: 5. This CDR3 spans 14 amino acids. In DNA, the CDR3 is TGTGCCACCAGATCGACAGGGTCGAACACTGAAGCTTTCTTT. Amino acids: CATRSTGSNTEAFF.

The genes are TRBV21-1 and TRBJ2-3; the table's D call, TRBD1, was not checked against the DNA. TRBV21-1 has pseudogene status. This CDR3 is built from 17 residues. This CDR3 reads CASSKGRQGRGTDTQYF. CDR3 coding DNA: TGTGCCAGCAGCAAAGGAAGACAGGGCAGGGGCACAGATACGCAGTATTTT.

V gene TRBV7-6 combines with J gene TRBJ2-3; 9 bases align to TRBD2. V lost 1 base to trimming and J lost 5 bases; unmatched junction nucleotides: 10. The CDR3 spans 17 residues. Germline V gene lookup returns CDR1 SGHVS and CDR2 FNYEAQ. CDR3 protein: CASSLELAGDQLDTQYF. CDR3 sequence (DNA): TGTGCCAGCAGCTTAGAATTAGCGGGAGATCAATTAGATACGCAGTATTTT.

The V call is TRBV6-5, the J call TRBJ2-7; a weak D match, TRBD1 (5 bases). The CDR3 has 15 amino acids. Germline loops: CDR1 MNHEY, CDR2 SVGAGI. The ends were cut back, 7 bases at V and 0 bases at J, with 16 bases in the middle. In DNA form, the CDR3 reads TGTGCCAGCATCCTGCAGGGTATCAACTCCTACGAGCAGTACTTC. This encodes CASILQGINSYEQYF.

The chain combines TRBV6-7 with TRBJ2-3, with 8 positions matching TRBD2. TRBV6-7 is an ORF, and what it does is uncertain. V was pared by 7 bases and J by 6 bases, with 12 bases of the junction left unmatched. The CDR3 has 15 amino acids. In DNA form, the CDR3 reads TGTGCCAGCACTCCCCCAGCGGGGGCGGGGGATACGCAGTATTTT. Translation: CASTPPAGAGDTQYF.

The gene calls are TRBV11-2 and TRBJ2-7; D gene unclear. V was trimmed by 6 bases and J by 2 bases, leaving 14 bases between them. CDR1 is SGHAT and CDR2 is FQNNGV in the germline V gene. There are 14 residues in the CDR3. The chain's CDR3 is CASSFLHRPYEQYF. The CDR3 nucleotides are TGTGCCAGCAGTTTTCTACACAGACCCTACGAGCAGTACTTC.

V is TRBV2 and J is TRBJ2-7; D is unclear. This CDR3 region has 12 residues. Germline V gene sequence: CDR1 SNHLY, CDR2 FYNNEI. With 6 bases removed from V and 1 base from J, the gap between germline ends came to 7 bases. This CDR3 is CASRASSYEQYF. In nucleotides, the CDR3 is TGTGCCAGCAGAGCTTCTTCCTACGAGCAGTACTTC.

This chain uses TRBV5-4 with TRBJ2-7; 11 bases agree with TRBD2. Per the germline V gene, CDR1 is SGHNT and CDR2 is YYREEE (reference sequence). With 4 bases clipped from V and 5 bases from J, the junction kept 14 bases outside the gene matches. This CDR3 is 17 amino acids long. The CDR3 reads CASSPAPTSGSIHEQYF. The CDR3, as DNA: TGTGCCAGCAGCCCCGCCCCCACTAGCGGGAGTATACACGAGCAGTACTTC.

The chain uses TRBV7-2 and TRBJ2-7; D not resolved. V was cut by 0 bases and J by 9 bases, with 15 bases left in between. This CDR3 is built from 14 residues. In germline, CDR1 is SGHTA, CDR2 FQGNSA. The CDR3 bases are TGTGCCAGCAGCTTAGCGGCCCCTTGGAATGGGCAGTACTTC. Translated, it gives CASSLAAPWNGQYF.

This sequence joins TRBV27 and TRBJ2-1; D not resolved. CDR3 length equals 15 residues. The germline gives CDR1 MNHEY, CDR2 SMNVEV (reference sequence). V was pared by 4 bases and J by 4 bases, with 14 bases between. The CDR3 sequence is CASSSTKDGYNEQFF. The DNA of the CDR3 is TGTGCCAGCAGTTCGACCAAAGACGGGTACAATGAGCAGTTCTTC.